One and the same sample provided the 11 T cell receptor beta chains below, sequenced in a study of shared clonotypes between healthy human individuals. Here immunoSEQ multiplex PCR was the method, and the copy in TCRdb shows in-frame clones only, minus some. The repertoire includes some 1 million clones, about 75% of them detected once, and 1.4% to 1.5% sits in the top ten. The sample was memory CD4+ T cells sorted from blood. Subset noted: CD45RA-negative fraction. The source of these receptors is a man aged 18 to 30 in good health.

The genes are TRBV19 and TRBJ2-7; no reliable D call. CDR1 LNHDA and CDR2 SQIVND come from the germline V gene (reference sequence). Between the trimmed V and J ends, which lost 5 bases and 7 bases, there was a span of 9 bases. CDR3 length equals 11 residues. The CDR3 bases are TGTGCCAGTAGTTTTCGAGGAGAGCAGTACTTC. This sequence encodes CASSFRGEQYF.

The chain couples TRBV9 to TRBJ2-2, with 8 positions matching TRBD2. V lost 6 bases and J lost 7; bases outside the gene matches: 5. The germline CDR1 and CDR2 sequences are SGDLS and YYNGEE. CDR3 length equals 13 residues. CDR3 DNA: TGTGCCAGCAATAGCGGGGCCGGCGGGGAGCTGTTTTTT. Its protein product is CASNSGAGGELFF.

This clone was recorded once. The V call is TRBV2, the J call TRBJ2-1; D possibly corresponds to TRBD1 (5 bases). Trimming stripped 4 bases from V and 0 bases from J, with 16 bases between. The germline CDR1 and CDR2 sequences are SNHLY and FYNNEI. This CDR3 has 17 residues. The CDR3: CASSVEQAKGSYNEQFF. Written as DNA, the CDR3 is TGTGCCAGCAGTGTAGAACAGGCCAAGGGCTCCTACAATGAGCAGTTCTTC.

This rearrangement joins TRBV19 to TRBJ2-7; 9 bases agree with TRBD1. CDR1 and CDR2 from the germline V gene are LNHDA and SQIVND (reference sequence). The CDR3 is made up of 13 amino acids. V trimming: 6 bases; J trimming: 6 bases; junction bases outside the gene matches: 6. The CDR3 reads CASRLGQGLEQYF. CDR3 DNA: TGTGCCAGTAGACTCGGACAGGGGCTCGAGCAGTACTTC. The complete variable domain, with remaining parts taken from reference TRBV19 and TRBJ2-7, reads DGGITQSPKYLFRKEGQNVTLSCEQNLNHDAMYWYRQDPGQGLRLIYYSQIVNDFQKGDIAEGYSVSREKKESFPLTVTSAQKNPTAFYLCASRLGQGLEQYFGPGTRLTVT.

The CDR3: CASTSGTSGWTQYF. CDR3 in DNA: TGTGCCAGTACGTCCGGGACTAGCGGTTGGACCCAGTACTTC. The chain carries TRBV7-9 and TRBJ2-5, with TRBD2 identical over 11 bases. V gave up 9 bases and J gave up 7 bases; unmatched junction bases: 10. Germline CDR1 SEHNR, CDR2 FQNEAQ (reference sequence). The CDR3 has 14 residues.

This CDR3 reads CAWSVQVPLGNNEQFF. Written as DNA, the CDR3 is TGTGCCTGGAGTGTACAGGTGCCTCTGGGCAACAATGAGCAGTTCTTC. The gene calls are TRBV30 and TRBJ2-1, with D possibly matching TRBD1 (5 bases). V lost 0 bases and J 5 bases, leaving 17 bases between the germline ends. Per germline, CDR1 GTSNPN and CDR2 SVGIG (reference sequence). The CDR3 loop spans 16 amino acids. The variable domain in full, completed from reference TRBV30 and TRBJ2-1, reads SQTIHQWPATLVQPVGSPLSLECTVEGTSNPNLYWYRQAAGRGLQLLFYSVGIGQISSEVPQNLSASRPQDRQFILSSKKLLLSDSGFYLCAWSVQVPLGNNEQFFGPGTRLTVL.

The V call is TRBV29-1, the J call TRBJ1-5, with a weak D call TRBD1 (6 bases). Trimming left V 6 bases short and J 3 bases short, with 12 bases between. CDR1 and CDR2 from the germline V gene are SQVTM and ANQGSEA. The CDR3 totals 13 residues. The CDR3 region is CSVATGINQPQHF. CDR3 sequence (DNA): TGCAGCGTCGCGACAGGTATCAATCAGCCCCAGCATTTT.

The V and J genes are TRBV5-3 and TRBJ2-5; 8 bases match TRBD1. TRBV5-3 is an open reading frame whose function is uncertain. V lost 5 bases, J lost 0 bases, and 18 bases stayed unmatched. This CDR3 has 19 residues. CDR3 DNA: TGTGCCAGAAGACTCAGCGGGCAGGGGGCACTTCGGTACCAAGAGACCCAGTACTTC. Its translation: CARRLSGQGALRYQETQYF.

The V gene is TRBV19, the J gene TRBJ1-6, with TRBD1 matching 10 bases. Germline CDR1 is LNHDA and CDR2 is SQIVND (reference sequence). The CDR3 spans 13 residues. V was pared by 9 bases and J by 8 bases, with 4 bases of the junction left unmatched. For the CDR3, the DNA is TGTGCCAGCTGGGACAGGGGACATTCACCCCTCCACTTT. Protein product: CASWDRGHSPLHF.

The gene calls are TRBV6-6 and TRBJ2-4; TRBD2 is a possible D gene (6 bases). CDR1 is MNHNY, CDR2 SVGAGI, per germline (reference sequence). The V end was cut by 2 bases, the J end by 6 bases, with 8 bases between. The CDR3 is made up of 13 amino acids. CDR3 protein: CASSYRGGNIQYF. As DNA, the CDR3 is TGTGCCAGCAGTTACCGGGGAGGAAACATTCAGTACTTC.

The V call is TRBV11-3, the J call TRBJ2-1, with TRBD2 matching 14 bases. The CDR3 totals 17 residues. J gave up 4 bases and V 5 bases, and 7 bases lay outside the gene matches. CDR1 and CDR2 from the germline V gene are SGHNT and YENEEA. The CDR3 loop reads CASSPGTSGSRYNEQFF. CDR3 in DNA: TGTGCCAGCAGCCCCGGGACTAGCGGGAGTAGGTACAATGAGCAGTTCTTC.